These 5 T cell receptor beta chains share one sample of origin, sequenced in a study of blood T cell repertoires in COVID-19. Method: immunoSEQ multiplex PCR; TCRdb's copy keeps in-frame clones and lacks some. The sample shows about 130,000 clones, around 89% of them seen only once. Sequenced: peripheral blood. Receptors were obtained from a man between 50 and 59 years old with active or convalescent COVID-19.

The sample holds one count of this clone. The chain uses TRBV5-4 and TRBJ2-7; 13 bases map to TRBD2. J was trimmed by 3 bases and V by 4 bases; bases with no gene match: 7. This CDR3 spans 16 amino acids. Germline assignment: CDR1 SGHNT and CDR2 YYREEE (reference sequence). CDR3 amino acids: CASSTRLAGGNYEQYF. The CDR3 bases are TGTGCCAGCAGCACCAGACTAGCGGGAGGAAACTACGAGCAGTACTTC.

The rearrangement links TRBV6-6 to TRBJ1-3; tentative D call: TRBD1 (5 bases). Germline loops: CDR1 MNHNY, CDR2 SVGAGI (reference sequence). The ends were cut back, 10 bases at V and 4 bases at J, with 17 bases in the middle. The CDR3 consists of 14 residues. In DNA form, the CDR3 reads TGTGCCACCTACCAGGGATTGGGCGGAAACACCATATATTTT. Translated: CATYQGLGGNTIYF.

This chain links TRBV24-1 with TRBJ2-3, with 10 bases identical to TRBD2. This CDR3 has 16 amino acids. CDR1 and CDR2 from the germline V gene are KGHDR and SFDVKD. V lost 4 bases and J lost 4; bases outside the gene matches: 7. The DNA of the CDR3 is TGTGCCACCAGTGACCACATAGCGGGAGGCTCAGATACGCAGTATTTT. Translating it yields CATSDHIAGGSDTQYF.

Remarks on this clone: The junction departs from germline at one end; a sequencing error may be responsible. This chain links TRBV19 with TRBJ2-5, with TRBD2 identical over 7 bases. Germline V CDR1 and CDR2: LNHDA, SQIVND (reference sequence). This CDR3 has 15 residues. The CDR3 region is CASCIGRVGGETQYF. The CDR3 nucleotides read TGTGCCAGTTGTATTGGCAGGGTGGGGGGGGAGACCCAGTACTTC.

This clone was seen more than once but under ten times. The rearrangement links TRBV2 to TRBJ2-7, with 11 nucleotides matching TRBD1. Germline trimming cut 4 bases from V and 2 bases from J; bases unmatched to any gene: 4. The CDR3 sequence is 15 residues long. Germline V gene lookup returns CDR1 SNHLY and CDR2 FYNNEI. This CDR3 is CASSGGTGGAYEQYF. Written as DNA, the CDR3 is TGTGCCAGCAGTGGAGGGACAGGGGGGGCCTACGAGCAGTACTTC.